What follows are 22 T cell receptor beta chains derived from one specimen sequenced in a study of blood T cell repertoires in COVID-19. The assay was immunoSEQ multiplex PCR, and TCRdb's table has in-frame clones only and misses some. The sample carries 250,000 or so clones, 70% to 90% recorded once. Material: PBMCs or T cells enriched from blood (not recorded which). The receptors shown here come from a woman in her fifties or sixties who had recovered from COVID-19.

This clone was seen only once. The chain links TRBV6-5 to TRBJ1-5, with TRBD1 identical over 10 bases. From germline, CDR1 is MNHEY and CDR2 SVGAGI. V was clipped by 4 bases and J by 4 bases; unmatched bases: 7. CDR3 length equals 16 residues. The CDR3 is CASSLQPGQGNQPQHF. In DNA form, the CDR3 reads TGTGCCAGCAGTTTACAACCGGGACAGGGGAATCAGCCCCAGCATTTT.

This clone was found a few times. The CDR3 bases are TGTGCCAGCAGCCTAGCGGGCTCCTACGAGCAGTACTTC. Amino acids: CASSLAGSYEQYF. The chain carries TRBV2 and TRBJ2-7, with 8 nucleotides matching TRBD2. Germline values: CDR1 SNHLY, CDR2 FYNNEI. Trimming cost V 6 bases and J 0 bases; bases outside gene matches: 1. The CDR3 spans 13 residues.

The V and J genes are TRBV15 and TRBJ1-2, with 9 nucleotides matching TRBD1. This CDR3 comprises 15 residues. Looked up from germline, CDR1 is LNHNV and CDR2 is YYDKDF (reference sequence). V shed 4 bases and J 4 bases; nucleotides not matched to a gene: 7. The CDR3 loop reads CATSKDQTGGYGYTF. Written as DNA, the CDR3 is TGTGCCACCAGCAAAGACCAGACAGGGGGCTATGGCTACACCTTC.

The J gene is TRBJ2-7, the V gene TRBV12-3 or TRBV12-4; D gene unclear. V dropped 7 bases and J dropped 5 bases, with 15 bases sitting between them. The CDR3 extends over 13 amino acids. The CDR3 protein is CASTGDGEDEQYF. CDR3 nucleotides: TGTGCCAGCACTGGAGACGGAGAGGACGAGCAGTACTTC.

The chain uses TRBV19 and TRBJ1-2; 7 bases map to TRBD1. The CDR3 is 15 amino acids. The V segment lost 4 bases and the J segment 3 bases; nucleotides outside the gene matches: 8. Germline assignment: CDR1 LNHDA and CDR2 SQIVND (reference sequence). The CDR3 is CASSTSDRAYYGYTF. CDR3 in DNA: TGTGCCAGTAGTACCTCCGACAGGGCCTACTATGGCTACACCTTC.

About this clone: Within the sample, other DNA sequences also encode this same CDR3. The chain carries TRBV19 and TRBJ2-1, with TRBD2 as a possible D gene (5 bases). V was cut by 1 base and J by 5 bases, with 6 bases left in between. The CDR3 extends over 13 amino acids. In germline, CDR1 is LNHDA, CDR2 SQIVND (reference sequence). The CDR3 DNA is TGTGCCAGTAGTATAGGGCGGGACAATGAGCAGTTCTTC. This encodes CASSIGRDNEQFF.

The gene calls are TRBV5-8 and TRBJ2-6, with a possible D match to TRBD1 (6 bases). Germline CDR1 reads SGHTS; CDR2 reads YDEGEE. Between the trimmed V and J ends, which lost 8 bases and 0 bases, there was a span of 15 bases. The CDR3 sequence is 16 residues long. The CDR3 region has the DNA TGTGCCAGTAGCCTCAGGGGCTACTCTGGGGCCAACGTCCTGACTTTC. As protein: CASSLRGYSGANVLTF.

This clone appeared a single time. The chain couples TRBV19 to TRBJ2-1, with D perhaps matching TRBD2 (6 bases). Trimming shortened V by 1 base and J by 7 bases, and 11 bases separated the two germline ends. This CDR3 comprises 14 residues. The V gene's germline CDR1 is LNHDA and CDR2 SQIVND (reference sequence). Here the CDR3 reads CASSIAGRNNEQFF. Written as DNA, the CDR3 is TGTGCCAGTAGTATAGCAGGGAGGAATAATGAGCAGTTCTTC.

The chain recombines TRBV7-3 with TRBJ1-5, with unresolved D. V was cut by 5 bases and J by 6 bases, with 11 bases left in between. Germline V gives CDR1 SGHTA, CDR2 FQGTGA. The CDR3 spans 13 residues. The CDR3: CASSAREGQPQHF. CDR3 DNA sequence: TGTGCCAGCAGCGCTAGGGAGGGTCAGCCCCAGCATTTT.

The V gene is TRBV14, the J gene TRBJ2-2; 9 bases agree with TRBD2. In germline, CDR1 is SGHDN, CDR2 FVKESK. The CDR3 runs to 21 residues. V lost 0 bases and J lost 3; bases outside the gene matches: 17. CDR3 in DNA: TGTGCCAGCAGCCAAGAAAGATGGCCTAGCGGGATCATGTCGCACACCGGGGAGCTGTTTTTT. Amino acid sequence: CASSQERWPSGIMSHTGELFF.

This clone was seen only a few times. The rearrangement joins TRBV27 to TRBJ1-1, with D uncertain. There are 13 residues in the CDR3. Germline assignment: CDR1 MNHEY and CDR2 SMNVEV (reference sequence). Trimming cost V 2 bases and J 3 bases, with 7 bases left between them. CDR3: CASSLVRDTEAFF. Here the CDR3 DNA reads TGTGCCAGCAGTTTAGTGAGAGACACTGAAGCTTTCTTT.

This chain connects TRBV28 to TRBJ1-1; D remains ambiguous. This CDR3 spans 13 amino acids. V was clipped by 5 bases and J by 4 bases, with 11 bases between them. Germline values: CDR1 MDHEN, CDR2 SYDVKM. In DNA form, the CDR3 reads TGTGCCAGCAGTCCTTCCCGAGGCACTGAAGCTTTCTTT. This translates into CASSPSRGTEAFF.

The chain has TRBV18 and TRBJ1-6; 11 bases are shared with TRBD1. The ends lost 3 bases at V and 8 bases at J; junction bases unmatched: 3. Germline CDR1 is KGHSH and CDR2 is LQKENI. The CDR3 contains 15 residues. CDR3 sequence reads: CASSPAGQGDSPLHF. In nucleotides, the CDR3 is TGTGCCAGCTCACCGGCGGGACAGGGGGATTCACCCCTCCACTTT.

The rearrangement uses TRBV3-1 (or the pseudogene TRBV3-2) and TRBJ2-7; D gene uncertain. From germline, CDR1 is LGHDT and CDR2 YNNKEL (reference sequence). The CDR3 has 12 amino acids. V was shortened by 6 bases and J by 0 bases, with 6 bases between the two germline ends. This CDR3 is CASSQISYEQYF. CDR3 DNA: TGTGCCAGCAGTCAGATCTCCTACGAGCAGTACTTC.

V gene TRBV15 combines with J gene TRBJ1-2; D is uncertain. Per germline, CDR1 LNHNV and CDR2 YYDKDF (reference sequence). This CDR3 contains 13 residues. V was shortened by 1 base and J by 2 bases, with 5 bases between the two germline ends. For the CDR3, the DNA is TGTGCCACCAGCAGAGCCTCCAACTATGGCTACACCTTC. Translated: CATSRASNYGYTF.

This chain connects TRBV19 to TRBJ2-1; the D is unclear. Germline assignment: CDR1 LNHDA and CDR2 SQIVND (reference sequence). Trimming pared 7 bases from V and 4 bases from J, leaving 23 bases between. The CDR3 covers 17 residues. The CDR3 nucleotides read TGTGCCAGTACCGCTCCGAGAGGCAGTTCAACATACAATGAGCAGTTCTTC. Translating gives CASTAPRGSSTYNEQFF.

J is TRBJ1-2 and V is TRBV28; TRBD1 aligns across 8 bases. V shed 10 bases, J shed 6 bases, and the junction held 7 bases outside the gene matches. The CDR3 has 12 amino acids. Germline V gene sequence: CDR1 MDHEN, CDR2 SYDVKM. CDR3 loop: CAIIRQGNGYTF. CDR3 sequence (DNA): TGTGCCATCATACGACAGGGGAATGGCTACACCTTC.

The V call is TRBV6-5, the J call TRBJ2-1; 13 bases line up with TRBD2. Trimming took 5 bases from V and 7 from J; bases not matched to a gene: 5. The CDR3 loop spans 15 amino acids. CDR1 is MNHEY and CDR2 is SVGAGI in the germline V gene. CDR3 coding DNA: TGTGCCAGCAGTACCGGGACTAGCGGGGTTAATGAGCAGTTCTTC. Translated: CASSTGTSGVNEQFF.

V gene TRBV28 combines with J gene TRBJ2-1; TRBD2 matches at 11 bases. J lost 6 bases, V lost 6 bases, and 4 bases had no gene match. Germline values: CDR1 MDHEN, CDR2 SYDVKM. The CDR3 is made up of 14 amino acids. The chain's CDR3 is CASRGTSGTNEQFF. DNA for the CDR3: TGTGCCAGCAGGGGGACTAGCGGTACCAATGAGCAGTTCTTC.

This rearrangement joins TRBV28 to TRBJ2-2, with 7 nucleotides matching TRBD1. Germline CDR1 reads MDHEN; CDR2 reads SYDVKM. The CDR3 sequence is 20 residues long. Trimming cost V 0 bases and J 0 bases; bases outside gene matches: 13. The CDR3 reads CASSLWRAGGQFANTGELFF. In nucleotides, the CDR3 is TGTGCCAGCAGTTTATGGAGGGCAGGGGGACAGTTCGCGAACACCGGGGAGCTGTTTTTT. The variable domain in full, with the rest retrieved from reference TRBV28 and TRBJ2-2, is DVKVTQSSRYLVKRTGEKVFLECVQDMDHENMFWYRQDPGLGLRLIYFSYDVKMKEKGDIPEGYSVSREKKERFSLILESASTNQTSMYLCASSLWRAGGQFANTGELFFGEGSRLTVL.

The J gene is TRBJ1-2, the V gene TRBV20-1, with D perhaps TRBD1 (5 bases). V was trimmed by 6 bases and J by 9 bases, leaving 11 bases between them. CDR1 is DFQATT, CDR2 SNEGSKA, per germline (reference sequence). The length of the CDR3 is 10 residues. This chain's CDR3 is CSALQESYTF. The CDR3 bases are TGCAGTGCGTTACAGGAAAGCTACACCTTC.

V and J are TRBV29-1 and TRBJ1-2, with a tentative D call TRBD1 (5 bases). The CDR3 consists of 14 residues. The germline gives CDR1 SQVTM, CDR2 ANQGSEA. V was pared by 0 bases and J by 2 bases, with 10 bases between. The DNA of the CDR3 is TGCAGCGTTGAAGATCTGGGACTCAACTATGGCTACACCTTC. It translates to CSVEDLGLNYGYTF.